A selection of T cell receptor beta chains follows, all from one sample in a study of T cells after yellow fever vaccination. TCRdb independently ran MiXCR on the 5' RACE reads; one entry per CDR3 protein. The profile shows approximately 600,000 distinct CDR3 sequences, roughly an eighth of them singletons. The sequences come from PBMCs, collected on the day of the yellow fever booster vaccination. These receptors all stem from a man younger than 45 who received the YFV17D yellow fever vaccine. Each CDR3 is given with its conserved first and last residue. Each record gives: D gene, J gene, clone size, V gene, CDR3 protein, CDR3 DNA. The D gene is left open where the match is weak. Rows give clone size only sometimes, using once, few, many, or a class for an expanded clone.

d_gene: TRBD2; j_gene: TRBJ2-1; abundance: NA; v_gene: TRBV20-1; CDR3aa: CSARTSVYNEQFF; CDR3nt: TGCAGTGCTCGGACTAGCGTCTACAATGAGCAGTTCTTC
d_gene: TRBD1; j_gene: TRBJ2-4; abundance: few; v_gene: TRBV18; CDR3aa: CASSPKDRESIQYF; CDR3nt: TGTGCCAGCTCACCAAAGGACAGGGAGAGCATTCAGTACTTC
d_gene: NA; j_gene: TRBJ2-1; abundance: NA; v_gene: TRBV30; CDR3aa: CAWSVGGMRSNERFF; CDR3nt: TGTGCCTGGAGTGTCGGCGGGATGCGGTCGAATGAGCGGTTCTTC
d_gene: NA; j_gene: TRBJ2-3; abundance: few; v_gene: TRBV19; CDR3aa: CASSYGTGTDTQYF; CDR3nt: TGTGCCAGTAGCTATGGGACTGGCACAGATACGCAGTATTTT
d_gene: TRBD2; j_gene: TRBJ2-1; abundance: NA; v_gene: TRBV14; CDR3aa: CASQSTSGTDEQFF; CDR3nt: TGTGCCAGCCAATCAACTAGCGGGACCGATGAGCAGTTCTTC
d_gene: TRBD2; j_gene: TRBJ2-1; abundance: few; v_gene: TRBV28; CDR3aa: CASSLRALAGPSRNQFF; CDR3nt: TGTGCCAGCAGTTTGAGAGCCCTAGCGGGACCCAGCCGTAATCAGTTCTTC
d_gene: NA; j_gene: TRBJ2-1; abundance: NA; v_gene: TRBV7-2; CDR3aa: CASSFSGGSYNELFF; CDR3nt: TGTGCCAGCAGCTTCTCAGGGGGGTCCTACAATGAGCTGTTCTTC
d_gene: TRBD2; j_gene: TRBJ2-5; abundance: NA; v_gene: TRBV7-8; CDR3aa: CASSLRRAGELETQYF; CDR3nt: TGTGCCAGCAGCTTAAGGCGGGCGGGAGAATTGGAGACCCAGTACTTC
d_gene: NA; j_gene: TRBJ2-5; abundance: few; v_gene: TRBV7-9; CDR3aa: CASSLRTDQETQYF; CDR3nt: TGTGCCAGCAGCTTGCGGACAGACCAAGAGACCCAGTACTTC
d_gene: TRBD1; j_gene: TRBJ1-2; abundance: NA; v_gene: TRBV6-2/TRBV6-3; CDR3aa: CASSYLDRPNYGYTF; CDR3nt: TGTGCCAGCAGTTACTTGGACAGGCCTAACTATGGCTACACCTTC
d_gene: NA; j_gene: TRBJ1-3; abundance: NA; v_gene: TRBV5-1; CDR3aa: CASSYTQGSGNTIYF; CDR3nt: TGCGCCAGCAGCTACACACAGGGATCTGGAAACACCATATATTTT
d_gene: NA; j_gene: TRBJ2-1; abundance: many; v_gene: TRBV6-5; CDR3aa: CASSYFGDGSYNEQFF; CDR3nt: TGTGCCAGCAGTTACTTCGGTGACGGCTCCTACAATGAGCAGTTCTTC
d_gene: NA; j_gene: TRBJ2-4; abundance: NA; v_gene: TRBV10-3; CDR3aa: CAISEVRGAAKNIQYF; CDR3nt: TGTGCCATCAGTGAGGTACGGGGCGCGGCCAAAAACATTCAGTACTTC
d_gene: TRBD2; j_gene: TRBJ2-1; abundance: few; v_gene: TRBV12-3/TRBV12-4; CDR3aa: CASSRSGRANNEQFF; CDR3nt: TGTGCCAGCAGTAGGAGCGGGAGGGCGAACAATGAGCAGTTCTTC
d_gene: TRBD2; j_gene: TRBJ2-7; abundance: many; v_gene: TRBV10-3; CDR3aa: CAISALVGGGRYEQYF; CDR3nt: TGTGCCATCAGTGCATTAGTTGGGGGAGGGAGGTACGAGCAGTACTTC
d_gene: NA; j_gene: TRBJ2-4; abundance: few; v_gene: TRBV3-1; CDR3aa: CASSLHRDLSLQYF; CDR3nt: TGTGCCAGCAGCCTCCATCGGGACCTATCCCTTCAGTACTTC
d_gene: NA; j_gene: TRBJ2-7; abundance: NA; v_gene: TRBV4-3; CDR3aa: CASSQRQNGYEQYF; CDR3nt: TGCGCCAGCAGCCAGCGGCAGAATGGCTACGAGCAGTACTTC
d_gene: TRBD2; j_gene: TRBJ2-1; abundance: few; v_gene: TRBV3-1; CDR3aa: CASRPPGLGNNEQFF; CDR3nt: TGTGCCAGCAGACCTCCGGGACTAGGTAACAATGAGCAGTTCTTC
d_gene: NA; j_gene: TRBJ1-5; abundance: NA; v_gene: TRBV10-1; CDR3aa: CASSESRFQPQHF; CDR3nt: TGCGCCAGCAGTGAGTCTAGGTTTCAGCCCCAGCATTTT
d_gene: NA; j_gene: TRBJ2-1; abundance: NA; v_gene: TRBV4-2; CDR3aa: CASSKNTGPREFF; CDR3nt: TGTGCCAGCAGCAAAAACACAGGTCCCCGCGAGTTCTTC
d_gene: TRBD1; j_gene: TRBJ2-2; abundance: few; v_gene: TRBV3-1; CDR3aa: CASSQQGAPGELFF; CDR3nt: TGTGCCAGCAGCCAACAGGGGGCCCCCGGGGAGCTGTTTTTT
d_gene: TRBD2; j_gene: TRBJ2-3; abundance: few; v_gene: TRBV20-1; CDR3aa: CSAGPSGRADTQYF; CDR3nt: TGCAGTGCAGGCCCTAGCGGGAGGGCAGATACGCAGTATTTT
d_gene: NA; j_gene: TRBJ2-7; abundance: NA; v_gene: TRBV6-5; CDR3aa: CASSSMTYEQYF; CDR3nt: TGTGCCAGCAGCTCGATGACCTACGAGCAGTACTTC
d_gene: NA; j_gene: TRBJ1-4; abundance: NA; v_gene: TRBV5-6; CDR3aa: CASSLVADNEKLFF; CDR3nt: TGTGCCAGCAGCTTGGTGGCAGATAATGAAAAACTGTTTTTT
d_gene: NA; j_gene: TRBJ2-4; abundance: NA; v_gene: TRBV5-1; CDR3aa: CASSSDAGNIQYF; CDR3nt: TGCGCCAGCAGCTCGGATGCGGGAAACATTCAGTACTTC
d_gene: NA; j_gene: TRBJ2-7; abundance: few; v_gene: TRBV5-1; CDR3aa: CASSLPNTGSYPYEQYF; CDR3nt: TGCGCCAGCAGCTTGCCGAACACAGGGTCTTATCCCTACGAGCAGTACTTC
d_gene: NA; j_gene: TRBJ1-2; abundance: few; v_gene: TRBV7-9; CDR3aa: CASSPGILDGYTF; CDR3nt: TGTGCCAGCAGCCCAGGGATTTTGGATGGCTACACCTTC
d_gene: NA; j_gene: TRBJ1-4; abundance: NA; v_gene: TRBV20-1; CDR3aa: CSAKYRERSEKLFF; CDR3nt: TGCAGTGCCAAATACAGGGAACGGAGTGAAAAACTGTTTTTT
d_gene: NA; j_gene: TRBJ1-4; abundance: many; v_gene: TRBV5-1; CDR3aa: CASSLESRREKLFF; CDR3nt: TGCGCCAGCAGCTTGGAAAGTAGGAGGGAAAAACTGTTTTTT
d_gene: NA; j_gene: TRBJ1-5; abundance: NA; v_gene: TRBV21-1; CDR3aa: CASSKGKVRDRVNQPQHF; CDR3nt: TGTGCCAGCAGCAAAGGAAAGGTCCGGGACAGGGTGAATCAGCCCCAGCATTTT
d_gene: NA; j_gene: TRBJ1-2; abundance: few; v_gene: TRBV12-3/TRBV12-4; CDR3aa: CASSLTGQYGYTF; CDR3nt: TGTGCCAGCAGCCTGACTGGACAGTATGGCTACACCTTC
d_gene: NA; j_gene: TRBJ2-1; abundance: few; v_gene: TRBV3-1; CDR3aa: CASSQAQGPSYNEQFF; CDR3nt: TGTGCCAGCAGCCAAGCCCAGGGGCCATCCTACAATGAGCAGTTCTTC
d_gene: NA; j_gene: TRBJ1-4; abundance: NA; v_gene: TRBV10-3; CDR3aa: CAISKGPGNEKLFF; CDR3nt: TGTGCCATCAGCAAGGGACCGGGTAATGAAAAACTGTTTTTT
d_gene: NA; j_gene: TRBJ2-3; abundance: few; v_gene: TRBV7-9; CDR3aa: CASSLSTGYTDTQYF; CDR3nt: TGTGCCAGCAGCTTATCCACAGGATACACAGATACGCAGTATTTT
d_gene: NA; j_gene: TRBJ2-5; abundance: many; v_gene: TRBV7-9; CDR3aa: CASSSTDYRASGTQYF; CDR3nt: TGTGCCAGCAGCTCTACCGACTACCGGGCCTCAGGGACCCAGTACTTC
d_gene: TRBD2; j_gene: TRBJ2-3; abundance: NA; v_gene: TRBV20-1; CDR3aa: CSASSGLNTDTQYF; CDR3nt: TGCAGTGCTAGCTCGGGACTAAACACAGATACGCAGTATTTT
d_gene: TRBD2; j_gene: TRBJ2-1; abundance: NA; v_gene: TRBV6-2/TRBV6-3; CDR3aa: CASTRTSGRIGQFF; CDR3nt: TGTGCCAGCACCAGGACTAGCGGGAGAATAGGGCAGTTCTTC
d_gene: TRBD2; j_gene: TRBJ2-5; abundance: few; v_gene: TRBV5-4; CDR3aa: CASSPRLAGVGETQYF; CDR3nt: TGTGCCAGCAGCCCTAGACTAGCGGGGGTCGGTGAGACCCAGTACTTC
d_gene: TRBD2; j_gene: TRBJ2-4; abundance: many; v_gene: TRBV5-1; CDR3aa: CASSPSGGLANAYENIQYF; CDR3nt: TGCGCCAGCAGCCCAAGCGGGGGACTAGCGAACGCCTACGAAAACATTCAGTACTTC
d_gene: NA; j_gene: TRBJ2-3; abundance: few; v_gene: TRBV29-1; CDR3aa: CSGLRGGTDTQYF; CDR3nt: TGCAGCGGGCTCAGGGGGGGCACAGATACGCAGTATTTT
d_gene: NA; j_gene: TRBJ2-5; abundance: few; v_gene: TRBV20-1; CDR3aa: CSASRQGETQYF; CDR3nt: TGCAGTGCTAGTAGGCAGGGAGAGACCCAGTACTTC
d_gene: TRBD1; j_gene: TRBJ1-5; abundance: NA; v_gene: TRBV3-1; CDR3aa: CASSRWDRNQPQHF; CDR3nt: TGTGCCAGCAGCCGATGGGACAGGAATCAGCCCCAGCATTTT
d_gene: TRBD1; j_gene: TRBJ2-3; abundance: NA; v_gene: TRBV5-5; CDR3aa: CASSFGTGKGGSTDTQYF; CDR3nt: TGTGCCAGCAGCTTCGGGACAGGGAAAGGGGGTTCCACAGATACGCAGTATTTT
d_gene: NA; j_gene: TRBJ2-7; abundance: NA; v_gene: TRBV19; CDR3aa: CASSIVGDEQYF; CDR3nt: TGTGCCAGTAGTATAGTAGGAGACGAGCAGTACTTC
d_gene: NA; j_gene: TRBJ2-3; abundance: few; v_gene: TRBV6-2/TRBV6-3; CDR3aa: CASISASTDTQYF; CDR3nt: TGTGCCAGCATCAGTGCTAGCACAGATACGCAGTATTTT
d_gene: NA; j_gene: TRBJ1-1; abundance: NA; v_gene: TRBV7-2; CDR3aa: CASSAGVGTEAFF; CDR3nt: TGTGCCAGCAGCGCAGGGGTGGGCACTGAAGCTTTCTTT
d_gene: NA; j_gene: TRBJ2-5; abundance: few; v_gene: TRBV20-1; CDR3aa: CSARLLGEETQYF; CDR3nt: TGCAGTGCTAGGTTGTTGGGGGAAGAGACCCAGTACTTC
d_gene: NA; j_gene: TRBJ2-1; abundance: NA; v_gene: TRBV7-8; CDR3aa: CASSLGYRGGRSSYNEQFF; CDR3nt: TGTGCCAGCAGCTTAGGGTATCGGGGTGGGCGGAGCTCCTACAATGAGCAGTTCTTC
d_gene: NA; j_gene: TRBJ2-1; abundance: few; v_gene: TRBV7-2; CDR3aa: CASSPPISEQFF; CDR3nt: TGTGCCAGCAGTCCCCCCATTTCGGAGCAGTTCTTC
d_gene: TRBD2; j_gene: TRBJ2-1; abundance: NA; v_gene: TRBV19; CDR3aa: CASSRASGAYNEQFF; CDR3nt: TGTGCCAGTAGTAGAGCTAGCGGGGCTTACAATGAGCAGTTCTTC
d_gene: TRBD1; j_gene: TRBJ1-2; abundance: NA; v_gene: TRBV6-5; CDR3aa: CASSYEGADGYTF; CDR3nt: TGTGCCAGCAGTTACGAGGGGGCGGATGGCTACACCTTC
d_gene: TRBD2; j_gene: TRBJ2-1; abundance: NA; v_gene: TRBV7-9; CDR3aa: CASSLGNGGTAGEQFF; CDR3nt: TGTGCCAGCAGCTTAGGTAACGGGGGGACCGCTGGTGAGCAGTTCTTC
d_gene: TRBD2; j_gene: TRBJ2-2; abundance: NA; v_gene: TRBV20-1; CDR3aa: CSALRLAGGPGELFF; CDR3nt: TGCAGTGCCCTGAGACTAGCGGGAGGGCCCGGGGAGCTGTTTTTT